One TCR beta chain is described in this entry. Antigen specificity is unknown. This specimen comes from a study of shared clonotypes between healthy human individuals. General study findings and limits: Generally, naive subsets came out with larger estimated richness than memory subsets.

The CDR3 is made up of 14 amino acids. The V end lost 5 bases, the J end lost 5 bases, and 15 bases lay between the germline ends. CDR1 and CDR2 from the germline V gene are SGHAT and FQNNGV. Deep-level assay runs were performed. Only in-frame clones appear in the TCRdb table, and some are missing; sequencing was by immunoSEQ multiplex PCR. The repertoire includes some 2.1 million clones, 90% to 95% of them detected once, and more than 0.1% sits in the top ten. The sample consisted of naive CD4+ T cells sorted from blood. The subset here: CD45RA+ positively selected. V usage is TRBV11-2 and J usage is TRBJ2-5, with D possibly being TRBD1 (5 bases). The source is a young man in good health. The CDR3 nucleotides are TGTGCCAGCAGCACCCCTGGGGCGTCGGAGACCCAGTACTTC. This codes for CASSTPGASETQYF.